The rows below give T cell receptor beta chains drawn from one sample of a study of T cells in Graves' hyperthyroidism and ophthalmopathy. TCRdb passed the multiplex PCR reads through MiXCR, listing each CDR3 protein once. The table has some 600,000 distinct CDR3 sequences, about 14% seen once. The sequenced sample consisted of blood. Receptor source: a woman aged 25 to 45 with Graves' hyperthyroidism that later progressed to Graves' ophthalmopathy. CDR3s include the opening cysteine and the closing phenylalanine or tryptophan. The D gene is left open where the match is weak. Size tells how often a clone was seen (once, few, many) or the class of an expanded clone, and some rows leave it out.

CDR3aa	CDR3nt	d_gene	abundance	v_gene	j_gene
CASSPGQPYHTDTQYF	TGTGCCAGCAGCCCTGGACAGCCGTATCACACAGATACGCAGTATTTT	NA	many	TRBV7-2	TRBJ2-3
CASSLPQIFTGELFF	TGTGCCAGCAGTTTACCACAAATTTTCACCGGGGAGCTGTTTTTT	NA	many	TRBV12-3/TRBV12-4	TRBJ2-2
CASSFRSGASSYNEQFF	TGTGCCAGCAGTTTCCGGAGCGGGGCGAGCTCCTACAATGAGCAGTTCTTC	TRBD2	few	TRBV27	TRBJ2-1
CASSLLAGGRETQYF	TGTGCCAGCAGCTTGCTAGCGGGAGGGCGGGAGACCCAGTACTTC	TRBD2	many	TRBV7-8	TRBJ2-5
CASSAAQNTEAFF	TGTGCCAGCAGTGCCGCACAAAACACTGAAGCTTTCTTT	NA	many	TRBV6-1	TRBJ1-1
CSVDRGEGRQPQHF	TGCAGCGTTGACCGGGGGGAGGGGAGACAGCCCCAGCATTTT	NA	NA	TRBV29-1	TRBJ1-5
CAISDPSGTSDTQYF	TGTGCCATCAGTGATCCTAGCGGGACCTCAGATACGCAGTATTTT	TRBD2	few	TRBV10-3	TRBJ2-3
CASSLGQGSSYEQYF	TGTGCCAGCAGCCTGGGACAGGGGAGCTCCTACGAGCAGTACTTC	TRBD1	many	TRBV3-1	TRBJ2-7
CSALGLAFTDTQYF	TGCAGTGCCTTGGGACTAGCCTTCACAGATACGCAGTATTTT	TRBD2	NA	TRBV20-1	TRBJ2-3
CASSSTDRLNTEAFF	TGTGCCAGCAGCTCTACCGACAGGTTGAACACTGAAGCTTTCTTT	NA	many	TRBV6-2/TRBV6-3	TRBJ1-1
CASSIRDSLEPQHF	TGTGCCAGCTCAATCCGGGACAGTCTTGAGCCCCAGCATTTT	TRBD1	many	TRBV18	TRBJ1-5
CASNRDFGSVEQYF	TGTGCCAGCAACCGGGATTTCGGCTCAGTCGAGCAGTACTTC	NA	many	TRBV12-3/TRBV12-4	TRBJ2-7
CASSLLTGSYGYTF	TGTGCCAGCAGTTTACTCACAGGGTCCTATGGCTACACCTTC	NA	many	TRBV27	TRBJ1-2
CSARTSGRNEQYF	TGCAGTGCTAGGACTAGCGGGAGGAACGAGCAGTACTTC	TRBD2	NA	TRBV20-1	TRBJ2-7
CASSFKETQYF	TGTGCCAGCAGTTTCAAAGAGACCCAGTACTTC	NA	many	TRBV27	TRBJ2-5
CAISTGGEAFF	TGTGCCATCAGTACAGGGGGTGAAGCTTTCTTT	TRBD1	NA	TRBV10-3	TRBJ1-1
CASSYDVAGQYNEQFF	TGTGCCAGCAGTTACGATGTGGCAGGGCAGTACAATGAGCAGTTCTTC	NA	NA	TRBV6-5	TRBJ2-1
CASSQPLLGARDEQYF	TGCGCCAGCAGCCAACCCTTGTTAGGGGCGAGGGACGAGCAGTACTTC	NA	NA	TRBV4-1	TRBJ2-7
CASRGQGSSGANVLTF	TGTGCCAGCAGGGGACAGGGGAGTTCTGGGGCCAACGTCCTGACTTTC	TRBD1	NA	TRBV6-1	TRBJ2-6
CASSITGSYEQYF	TGTGCCAGCAGCATTACAGGTTCCTACGAGCAGTACTTC	NA	many	TRBV11-2	TRBJ2-7
CASTPRAGGYNEQFF	TGTGCCAGCACCCCGAGGGCGGGGGGCTACAATGAGCAGTTCTTC	TRBD2	many	TRBV6-1	TRBJ2-1
CASSPPLAGESTQYF	TGTGCCAGCAGCCCCCCCCTAGCGGGAGAAAGTACGCAGTATTTT	TRBD2	NA	TRBV7-9	TRBJ2-3
CASSFAGLGNTEAFF	TGCGCCAGCAGCTTCGCCGGGTTGGGAAACACTGAAGCTTTCTTT	NA	few	TRBV5-1	TRBJ1-1
CATTGTGYEAGELFF	TGTGCCACCACCGGGACAGGGTACGAGGCCGGGGAGCTGTTTTTT	TRBD1	many	TRBV24-1	TRBJ2-2
CASSLIGLETQYF	TGTGCCAGCAGTTTGATCGGGCTAGAGACCCAGTACTTC	NA	NA	TRBV28	TRBJ2-5
CASSQELVRDEQFF	TGTGCCAGCAGCCAAGAGCTAGTAAGGGATGAGCAGTTCTTC	NA	many	TRBV3-1	TRBJ2-1
CASRPRAEDTQYF	TGTGCCAGCAGGCCCAGGGCAGAAGATACGCAGTATTTT	NA	many	TRBV2	TRBJ2-3
CASSLQGPPGYEQYF	TGTGCCAGCAGCCTTCAGGGGCCGCCGGGGTACGAGCAGTACTTC	NA	NA	TRBV6-1	TRBJ2-7
CASSQDTGSHNEQFF	TGTGCCAGCAGCCAAGATACGGGGTCTCACAATGAGCAGTTCTTC	NA	many	TRBV3-1	TRBJ2-1
CASRGTGTSGRAKNTQYF	TGTGCCAGCAGGGGTACCGGGACTAGCGGGAGGGCCAAGAATACGCAGTATTTT	TRBD2	few	TRBV2	TRBJ2-3
CASSLDVNNEQFF	TGCGCCAGCAGCTTGGACGTGAACAATGAGCAGTTCTTC	NA	NA	TRBV5-1	TRBJ2-1
CASSPPRELIHEQYF	TGTGCCAGCAGCCCTCCCAGGGAGTTAATACACGAGCAGTACTTC	NA	many	TRBV28	TRBJ2-7
CASTGGGARSTEAFF	TGTGCCAGCACCGGGGGAGGGGCCAGGAGCACTGAAGCTTTCTTT	NA	many	TRBV28	TRBJ1-1
CSALPTGRGQETQYF	TGCAGTGCTCTCCCCACGGGACGGGGACAAGAGACCCAGTACTTC	NA	few	TRBV20-1	TRBJ2-5
CSALGLATWKTQYF	TGCAGTGCCTTAGGACTAGCTACTTGGAAGACCCAGTACTTC	TRBD2	many	TRBV20-1	TRBJ2-5
CASSLTGRTSSYNEQFF	TGCGCCAGCAGCCTAACGGGTAGGACTAGCTCCTACAATGAGCAGTTCTTC	TRBD2	many	TRBV5-1	TRBJ2-1
CSARAPGTLEAFF	TGCAGTGCTAGAGCCCCAGGGACCCTTGAAGCTTTCTTT	NA	many	TRBV20-1	TRBJ1-1
CASSEVQPQHF	TGTGCCAGCAGTGAAGTTCAGCCCCAGCATTTT	NA	many	TRBV6-1	TRBJ1-5
CASSLANGLVLETQYF	TGTGCCAGCAGCTTAGCTAACGGACTAGTATTGGAGACCCAGTACTTC	TRBD2	many	TRBV7-9	TRBJ2-5
CASSLGVGPIQETQYF	TGTGCCAGCAGCTTAGGGGTGGGACCGATCCAAGAGACCCAGTACTTC	NA	many	TRBV7-2	TRBJ2-5
CSARDMGRLKETQYF	TGCAGTGCTAGAGATATGGGGCGTCTAAAGGAGACCCAGTACTTC	NA	many	TRBV20-1	TRBJ2-5
CSARPSGRANEQYF	TGCAGTGCTAGGCCTAGCGGGAGGGCGAATGAGCAGTACTTC	TRBD2	NA	TRBV20-1	TRBJ2-7
CASSPPGTANQPQHF	TGTGCCAGCTCACCACCAGGGACAGCGAATCAGCCCCAGCATTTT	TRBD1	many	TRBV18	TRBJ1-5
CASMRGAGELFF	TGTGCCAGCATGCGGGGCGCCGGGGAGCTGTTTTTT	NA	NA	TRBV6-1	TRBJ2-2
CASSPAADSNQPQHF	TGTGCCAGTAGCCCGGCAGCGGATAGCAATCAGCCCCAGCATTTT	NA	few	TRBV19	TRBJ1-5
CASSLQQAGEQFF	TGCGCCAGCAGCCTCCAACAGGCGGGGGAGCAGTTCTTC	NA	NA	TRBV4-1	TRBJ2-1
CASSLRGVADQPQHF	TGTGCCAGCAGTTTACGGGGTGTGGCAGATCAGCCCCAGCATTTT	NA	NA	TRBV28	TRBJ1-5
CASSVNSGRGGGYNEQFF	TGTGCCAGCAGCGTAAATAGCGGGAGAGGGGGTGGTTACAATGAGCAGTTCTTC	TRBD2	few	TRBV9	TRBJ2-1
CASSESRYEQYF	TGTGCCAGCAGCGAATCCCGTTACGAGCAGTACTTC	NA	many	TRBV28	TRBJ2-7
CATSDTRTSGRYNEQFF	TGTGCCACCAGTGATACCCGGACTAGCGGGAGGTACAATGAGCAGTTCTTC	TRBD2	NA	TRBV24-1	TRBJ2-1
CASSFDRYEAFF	TGTGCCAGCAGCTTTGACAGATATGAAGCTTTCTTT	NA	many	TRBV7-2	TRBJ1-1
CASSLFPMNTEAFF	TGTGCCAGCAGTTTATTCCCCATGAACACTGAAGCTTTCTTT	NA	many	TRBV28	TRBJ1-1
CASSQGLAGVEQYF	TGTGCCAGCAGCCAAGGACTAGCGGGAGTGGAGCAGTACTTC	TRBD2	many	TRBV7-9	TRBJ2-7
CASSVGGGHYEQYF	TGTGCCAGCAGCGTAGGTGGGGGACACTACGAGCAGTACTTC	NA	NA	TRBV9	TRBJ2-7